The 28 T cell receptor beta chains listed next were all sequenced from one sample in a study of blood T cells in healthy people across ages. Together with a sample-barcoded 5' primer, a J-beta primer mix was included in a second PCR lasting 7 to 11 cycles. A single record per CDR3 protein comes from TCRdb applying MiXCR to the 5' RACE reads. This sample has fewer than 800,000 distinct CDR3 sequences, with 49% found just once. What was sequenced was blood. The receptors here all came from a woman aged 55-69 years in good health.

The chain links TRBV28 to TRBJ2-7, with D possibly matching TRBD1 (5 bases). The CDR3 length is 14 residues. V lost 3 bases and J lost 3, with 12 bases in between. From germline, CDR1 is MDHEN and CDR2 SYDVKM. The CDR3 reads CASSFRQSYYEQYF. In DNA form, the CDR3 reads TGTGCCAGCAGTTTCCGACAGAGCTACTACGAGCAGTACTTC.

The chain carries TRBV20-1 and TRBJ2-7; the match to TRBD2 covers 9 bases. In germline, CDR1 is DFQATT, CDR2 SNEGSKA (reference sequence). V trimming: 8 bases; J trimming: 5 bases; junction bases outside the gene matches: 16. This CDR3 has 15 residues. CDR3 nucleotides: TGCAGTACTGGACTGGGAGCTAGCGGGACGGACGAGCAGTACTTC. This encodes CSTGLGASGTDEQYF.

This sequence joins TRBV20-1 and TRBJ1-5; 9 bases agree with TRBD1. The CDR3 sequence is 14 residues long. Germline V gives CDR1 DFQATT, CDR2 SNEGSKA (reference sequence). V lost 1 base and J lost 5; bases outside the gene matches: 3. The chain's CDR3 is CSARGRTGDQPQHF. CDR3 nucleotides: TGCAGTGCTAGAGGAAGGACAGGGGATCAGCCCCAGCATTTT.

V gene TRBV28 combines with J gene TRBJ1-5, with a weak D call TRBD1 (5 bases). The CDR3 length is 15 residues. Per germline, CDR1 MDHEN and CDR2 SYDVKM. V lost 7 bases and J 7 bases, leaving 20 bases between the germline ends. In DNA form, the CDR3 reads TGTGCCAGCACCGAAATTGGGGGGATCCAGCAGCCCCAGCATTTT. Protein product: CASTEIGGIQQPQHF.

CDR3: CASRQFQGETQYF. CDR3 DNA: TGTGCCAGCAGACAGTTCCAGGGAGAGACCCAGTACTTC. The gene calls are TRBV6-2 or TRBV6-3 and TRBJ2-5; possibly TRBD1 for D (5 bases). This CDR3 is 13 amino acids long. V lost 6 bases and J lost 4, with 12 bases in between. Germline CDR1 reads MNHEY; CDR2 reads SVGEGT.

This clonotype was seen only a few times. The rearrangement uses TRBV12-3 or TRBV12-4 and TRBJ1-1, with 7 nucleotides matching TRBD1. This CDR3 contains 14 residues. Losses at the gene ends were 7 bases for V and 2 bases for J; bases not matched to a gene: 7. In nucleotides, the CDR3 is TGTGCCAGCAAAGACACAGGGGCCAACACTGAAGCTTTCTTT. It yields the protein CASKDTGANTEAFF.

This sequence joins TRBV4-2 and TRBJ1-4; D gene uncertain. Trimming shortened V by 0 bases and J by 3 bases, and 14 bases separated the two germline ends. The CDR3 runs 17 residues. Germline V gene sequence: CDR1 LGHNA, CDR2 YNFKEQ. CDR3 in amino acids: CASSQDRIGQSNEKLFF. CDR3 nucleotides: TGTGCCAGCAGCCAAGACCGTATTGGGCAGTCTAATGAAAAACTGTTTTTT.

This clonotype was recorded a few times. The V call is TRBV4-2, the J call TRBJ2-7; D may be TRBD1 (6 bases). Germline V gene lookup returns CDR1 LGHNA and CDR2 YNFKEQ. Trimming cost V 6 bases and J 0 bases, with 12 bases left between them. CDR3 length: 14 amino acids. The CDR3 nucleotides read TGTGCCAGCAGTCATACAGGGAGCTCCTACGAGCAGTACTTC. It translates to CASSHTGSSYEQYF.

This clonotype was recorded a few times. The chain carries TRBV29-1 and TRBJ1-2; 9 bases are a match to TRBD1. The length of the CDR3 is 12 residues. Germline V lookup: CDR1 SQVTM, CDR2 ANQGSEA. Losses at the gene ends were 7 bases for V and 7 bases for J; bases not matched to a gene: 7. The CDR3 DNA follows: TGCAGCGGTCCGGGACAGGGAGGTGGCTACACCTTC. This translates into CSGPGQGGGYTF.

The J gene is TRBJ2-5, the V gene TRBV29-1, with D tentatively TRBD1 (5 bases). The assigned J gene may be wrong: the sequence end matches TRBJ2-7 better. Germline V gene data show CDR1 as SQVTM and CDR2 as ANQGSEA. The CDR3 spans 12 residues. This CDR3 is CSVEKGVAEQYF. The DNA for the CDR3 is TGCAGCGTTGAAAAAGGGGTCGCCGAGCAGTACTTC.

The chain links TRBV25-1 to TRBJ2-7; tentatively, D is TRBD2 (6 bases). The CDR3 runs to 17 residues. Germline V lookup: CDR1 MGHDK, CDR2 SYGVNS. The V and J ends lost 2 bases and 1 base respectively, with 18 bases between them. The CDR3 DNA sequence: TGTGCCAGCAGTGAACAGCCCCTTAGCGGTGGGTCCTACGAGCAGTACTTC. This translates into CASSEQPLSGGSYEQYF.

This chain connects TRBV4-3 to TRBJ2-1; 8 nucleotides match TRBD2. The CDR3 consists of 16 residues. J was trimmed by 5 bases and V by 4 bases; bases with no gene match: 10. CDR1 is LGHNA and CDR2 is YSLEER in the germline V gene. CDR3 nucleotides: TGCGCCAGCAGCCGTCTTCTCACTAGCGGAGACAATGAGCAGTTCTTC. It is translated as CASSRLLTSGDNEQFF.

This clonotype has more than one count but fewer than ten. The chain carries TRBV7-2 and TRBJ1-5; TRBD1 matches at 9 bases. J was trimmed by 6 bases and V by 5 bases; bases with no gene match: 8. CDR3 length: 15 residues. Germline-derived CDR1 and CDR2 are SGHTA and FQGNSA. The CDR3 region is CASSGTGGAPQPQHF. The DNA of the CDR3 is TGTGCCAGCAGCGGCACAGGGGGCGCGCCTCAGCCCCAGCATTTT.

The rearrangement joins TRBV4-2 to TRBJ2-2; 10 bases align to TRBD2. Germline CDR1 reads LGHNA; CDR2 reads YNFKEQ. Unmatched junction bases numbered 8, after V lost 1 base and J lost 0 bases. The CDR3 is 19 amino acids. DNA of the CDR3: TGTGCCAGCAGCCAAGTCCTCCTAGCGGGAGACCCGAACACCGGGGAGCTGTTTTTT. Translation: CASSQVLLAGDPNTGELFF.

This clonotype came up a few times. This chain's CDR3 is CASSSWDRGRAEAFF. In DNA, the CDR3 is TGTGCCAGCAGTTCCTGGGACAGGGGGCGGGCTGAAGCTTTCTTT. This chain links TRBV27 with TRBJ1-1; 12 bases match TRBD1. Germline CDR1 is MNHEY and CDR2 is SMNVEV (reference sequence). This CDR3 comprises 15 residues. The ends lost 4 bases at V and 6 bases at J; junction bases unmatched: 6.

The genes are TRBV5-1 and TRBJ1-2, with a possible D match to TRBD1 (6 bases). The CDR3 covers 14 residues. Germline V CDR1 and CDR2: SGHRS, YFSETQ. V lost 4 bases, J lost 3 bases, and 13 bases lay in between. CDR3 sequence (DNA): TGCGCCAGCAGCCCTACAGGGTCCGACTATGGCTACACCTTC. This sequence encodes CASSPTGSDYGYTF.

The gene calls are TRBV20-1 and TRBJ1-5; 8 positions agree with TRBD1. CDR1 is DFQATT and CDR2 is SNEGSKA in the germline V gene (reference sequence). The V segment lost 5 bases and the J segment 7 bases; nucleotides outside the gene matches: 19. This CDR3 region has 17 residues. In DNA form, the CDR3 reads TGCAGTGCTGGGGGGTCCGGGACAGGTAGGGTCAGGCAGCCCCAGCATTTT. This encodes CSAGGSGTGRVRQPQHF.

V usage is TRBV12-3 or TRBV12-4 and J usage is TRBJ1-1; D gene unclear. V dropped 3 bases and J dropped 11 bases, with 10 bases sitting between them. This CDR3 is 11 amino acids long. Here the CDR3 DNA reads TGTGCCAGCAGTTTCACGTTTGACGCTTTCTTT. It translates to CASSFTFDAFF.

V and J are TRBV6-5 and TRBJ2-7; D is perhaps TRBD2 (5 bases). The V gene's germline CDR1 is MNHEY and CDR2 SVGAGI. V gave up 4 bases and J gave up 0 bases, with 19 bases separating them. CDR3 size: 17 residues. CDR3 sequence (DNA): TGTGCCAGCAGTTCCCTGGCTAAGCGGAAACGCTCCTACGAGCAGTACTTC. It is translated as CASSSLAKRKRSYEQYF.

The CDR3 DNA is TGTGCCAGCAGACAAACTCAGGTCTCCGGAGGGCTGTTTTTT. It encodes CASRQTQVSGGLFF. The chain employs TRBV7-9 and TRBJ2-2; the D gene is possibly TRBD2 (5 bases). CDR3 size: 14 residues. V shed 6 bases and J shed 13 bases, with 21 bases lying between them. The germline gives CDR1 SEHNR, CDR2 FQNEAQ (reference sequence).

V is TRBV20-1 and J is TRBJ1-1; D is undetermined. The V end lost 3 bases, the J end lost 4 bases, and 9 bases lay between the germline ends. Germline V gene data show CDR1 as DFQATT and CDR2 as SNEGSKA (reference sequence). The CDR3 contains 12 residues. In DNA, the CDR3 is TGCAGTGCTAGGTTAGGTACCACTGAAGCTTTCTTT. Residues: CSARLGTTEAFF.

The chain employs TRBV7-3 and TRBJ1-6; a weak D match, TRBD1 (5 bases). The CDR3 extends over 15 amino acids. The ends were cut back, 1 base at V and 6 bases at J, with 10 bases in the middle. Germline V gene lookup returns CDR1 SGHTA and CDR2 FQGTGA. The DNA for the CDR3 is TGTGCCAGCAGCTTAATGGGGCAGGGTAATTCACCCCTCCACTTT. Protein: CASSLMGQGNSPLHF.

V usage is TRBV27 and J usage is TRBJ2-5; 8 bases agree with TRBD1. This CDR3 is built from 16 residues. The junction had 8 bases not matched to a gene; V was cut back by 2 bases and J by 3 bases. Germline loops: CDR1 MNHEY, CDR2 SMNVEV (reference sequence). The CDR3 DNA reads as TGTGCCAGCAGTTTAGGCGGACAGGGACGTAAAGAGACCCAGTACTTC. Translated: CASSLGGQGRKETQYF.

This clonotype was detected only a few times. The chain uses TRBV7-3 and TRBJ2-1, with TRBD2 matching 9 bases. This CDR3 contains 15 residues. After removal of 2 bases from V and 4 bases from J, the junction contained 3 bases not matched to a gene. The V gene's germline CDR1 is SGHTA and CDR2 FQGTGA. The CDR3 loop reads CASSLGGREYNEQFF. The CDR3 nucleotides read TGTGCCAGCAGCTTAGGCGGGAGGGAGTACAATGAGCAGTTCTTC.

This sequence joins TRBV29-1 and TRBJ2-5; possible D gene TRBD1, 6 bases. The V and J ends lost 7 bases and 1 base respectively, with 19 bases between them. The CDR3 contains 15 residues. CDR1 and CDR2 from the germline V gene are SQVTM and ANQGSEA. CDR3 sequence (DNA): TGCAGCGGGTCCGACCGGGACATAACCCAAGAGACCCAGTACTTC. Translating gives CSGSDRDITQETQYF.

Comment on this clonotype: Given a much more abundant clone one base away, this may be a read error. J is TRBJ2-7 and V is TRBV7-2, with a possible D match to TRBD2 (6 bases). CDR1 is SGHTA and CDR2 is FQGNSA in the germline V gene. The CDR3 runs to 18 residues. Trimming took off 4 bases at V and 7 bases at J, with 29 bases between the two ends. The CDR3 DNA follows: TGTGCCAGCAGCTCAACTGCCCTCCTACCCGGGAGCTACAATGAGCAGTACTTC. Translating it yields CASSSTALLPGSYNEQYF.

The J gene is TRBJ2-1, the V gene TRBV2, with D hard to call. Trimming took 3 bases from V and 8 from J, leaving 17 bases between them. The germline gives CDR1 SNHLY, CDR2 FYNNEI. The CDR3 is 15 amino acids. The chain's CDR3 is CASSDPGPVFYEQFF. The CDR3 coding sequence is TGTGCCAGCAGTGATCCCGGGCCTGTCTTCTATGAGCAGTTCTTC.

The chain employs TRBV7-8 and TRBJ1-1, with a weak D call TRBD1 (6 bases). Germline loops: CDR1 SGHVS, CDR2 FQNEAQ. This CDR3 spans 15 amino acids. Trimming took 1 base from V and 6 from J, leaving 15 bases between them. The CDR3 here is CASSLVRDTRAEAFF. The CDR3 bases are TGTGCCAGCAGCTTAGTGCGGGACACACGGGCTGAAGCTTTCTTT.